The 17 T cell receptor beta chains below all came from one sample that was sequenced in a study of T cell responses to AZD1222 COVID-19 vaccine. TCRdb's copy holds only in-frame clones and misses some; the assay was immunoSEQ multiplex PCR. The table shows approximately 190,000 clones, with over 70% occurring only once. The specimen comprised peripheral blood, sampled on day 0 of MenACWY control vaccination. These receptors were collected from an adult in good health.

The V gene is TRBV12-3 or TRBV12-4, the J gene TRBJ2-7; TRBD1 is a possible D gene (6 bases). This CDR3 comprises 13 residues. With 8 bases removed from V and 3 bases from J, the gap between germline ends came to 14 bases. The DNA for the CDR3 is TGTGCCAGCGGCCGGGACATCGGCTACGAGCAGTACTTC. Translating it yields CASGRDIGYEQYF.

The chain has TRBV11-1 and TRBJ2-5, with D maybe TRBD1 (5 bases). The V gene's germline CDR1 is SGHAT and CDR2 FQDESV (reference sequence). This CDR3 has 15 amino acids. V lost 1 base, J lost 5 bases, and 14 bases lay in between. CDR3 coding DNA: TGTGCCAGCAGCTTAGTCTCTCTGGGGCGGGAGACCCAGTACTTC. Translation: CASSLVSLGRETQYF.

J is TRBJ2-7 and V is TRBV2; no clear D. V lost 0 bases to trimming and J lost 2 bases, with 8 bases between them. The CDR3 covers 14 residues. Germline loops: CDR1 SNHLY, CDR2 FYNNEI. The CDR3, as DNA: TGTGCCAGCAGTGAAGCGGGCCCTGCCTACGAGCAGTACTTC. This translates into CASSEAGPAYEQYF.

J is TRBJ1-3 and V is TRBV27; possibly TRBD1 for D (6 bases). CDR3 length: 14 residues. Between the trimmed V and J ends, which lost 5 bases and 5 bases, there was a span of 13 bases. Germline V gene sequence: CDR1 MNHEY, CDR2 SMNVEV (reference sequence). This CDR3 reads CASSPDDRRNTIYF. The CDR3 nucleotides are TGTGCCAGCAGTCCGGACGACAGGAGAAACACCATATATTTT.

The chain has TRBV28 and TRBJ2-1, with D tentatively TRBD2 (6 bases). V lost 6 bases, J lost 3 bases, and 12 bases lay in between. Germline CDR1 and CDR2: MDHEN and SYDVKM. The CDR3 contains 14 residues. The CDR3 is CASRREVGYNEQFF. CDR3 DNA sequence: TGTGCCAGCAGAAGGGAGGTAGGCTACAATGAGCAGTTCTTC.

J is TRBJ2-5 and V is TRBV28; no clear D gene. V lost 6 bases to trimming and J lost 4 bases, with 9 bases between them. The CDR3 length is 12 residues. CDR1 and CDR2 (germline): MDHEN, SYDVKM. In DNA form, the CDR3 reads TGTGCCAGCAGCGAGGAACGAGAGACCCAGTACTTC. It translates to CASSEERETQYF.

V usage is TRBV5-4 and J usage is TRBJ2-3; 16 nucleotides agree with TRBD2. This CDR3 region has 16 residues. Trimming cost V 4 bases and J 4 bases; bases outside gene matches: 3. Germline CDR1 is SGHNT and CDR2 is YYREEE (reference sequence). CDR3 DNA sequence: TGTGCCAGCAGCCAGGGACTAGCGGGAGGGCCAGATACGCAGTATTTT. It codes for CASSQGLAGGPDTQYF.

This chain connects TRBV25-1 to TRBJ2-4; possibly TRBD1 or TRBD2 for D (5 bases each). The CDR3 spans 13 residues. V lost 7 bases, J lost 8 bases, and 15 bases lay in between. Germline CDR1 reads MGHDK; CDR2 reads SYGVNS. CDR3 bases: TGTGCCAGCACGCGGGCAGGGCTGGACATTCAGTACTTC. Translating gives CASTRAGLDIQYF.

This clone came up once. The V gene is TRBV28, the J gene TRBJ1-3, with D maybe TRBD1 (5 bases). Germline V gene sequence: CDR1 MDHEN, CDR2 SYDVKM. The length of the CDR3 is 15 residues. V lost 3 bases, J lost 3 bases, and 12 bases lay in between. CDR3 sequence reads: CASSLSRGSGNTIYF. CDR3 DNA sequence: TGTGCCAGCAGTTTGAGTAGGGGAAGTGGAAACACCATATATTTT. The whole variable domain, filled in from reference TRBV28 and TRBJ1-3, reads DVKVTQSSRYLVKRTGEKVFLECVQDMDHENMFWYRQDPGLGLRLIYFSYDVKMKEKGDIPEGYSVSREKKERFSLILESASTNQTSMYLCASSLSRGSGNTIYFGEGSWLTVV.

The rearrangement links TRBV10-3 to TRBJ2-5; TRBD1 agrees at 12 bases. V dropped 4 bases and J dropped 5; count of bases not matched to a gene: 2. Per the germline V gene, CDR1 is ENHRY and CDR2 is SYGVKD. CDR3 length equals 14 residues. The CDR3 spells CAISGGQGAETQYF. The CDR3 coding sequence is TGTGCCATCAGTGGGGGACAGGGGGCCGAGACCCAGTACTTC.

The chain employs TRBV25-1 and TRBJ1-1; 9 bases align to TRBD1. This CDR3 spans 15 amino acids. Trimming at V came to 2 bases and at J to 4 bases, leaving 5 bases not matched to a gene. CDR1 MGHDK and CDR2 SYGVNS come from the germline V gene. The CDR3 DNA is TGTGCCAGCAGTGAAGCACCGGGACAGGGCACTGAAGCTTTCTTT. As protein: CASSEAPGQGTEAFF. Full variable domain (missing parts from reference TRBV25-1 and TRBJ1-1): EADIYQTPRYLVIGTGKKITLECSQTMGHDKMYWYQQDPGMELHLIHYSYGVNSTEKGDLSSESTVSRIRTEHFPLTLESARPSHTSQYLCASSEAPGQGTEAFFGQGTRLTVV.

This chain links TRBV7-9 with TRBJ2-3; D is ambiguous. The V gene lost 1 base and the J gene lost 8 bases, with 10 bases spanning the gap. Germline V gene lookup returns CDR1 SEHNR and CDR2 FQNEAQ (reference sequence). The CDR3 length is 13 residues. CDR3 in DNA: TGTGCCAGCAGCTTAGTGACGTCCCTTACGCAGTATTTT. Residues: CASSLVTSLTQYF.

The CDR3 is CASSLIGSPEIYEQYF. The CDR3 DNA reads TGTGCCAGCAGCTTGATCGGGAGCCCCGAGATTTACGAGCAGTACTTC. The rearrangement links TRBV5-4 to TRBJ2-7; tentative D call: TRBD2 (6 bases). Trimming removed 1 base from V and 4 bases from J, with 18 bases in between. The CDR3 has 16 amino acids. Germline V CDR1 and CDR2: SGHNT, YYREEE (reference sequence). Full variable domain (outside the CDR3, taken from reference TRBV5-4 and TRBJ2-7): ETGVTQSPTHLIKTRGQQVTLRCSSQSGHNTVSWYQQALGQGPQFIFQYYREEENGRGNFPPRFSGLQFPNYSSELNVNALELDDSALYLCASSLIGSPEIYEQYFGPGTRLTVT.

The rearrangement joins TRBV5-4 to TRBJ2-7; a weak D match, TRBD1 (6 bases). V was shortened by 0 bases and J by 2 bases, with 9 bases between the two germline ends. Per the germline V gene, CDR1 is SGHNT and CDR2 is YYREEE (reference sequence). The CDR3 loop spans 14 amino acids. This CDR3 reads CASSLEQGPYEQYF. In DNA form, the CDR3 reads TGTGCCAGCAGCTTGGAACAGGGCCCCTACGAGCAGTACTTC.

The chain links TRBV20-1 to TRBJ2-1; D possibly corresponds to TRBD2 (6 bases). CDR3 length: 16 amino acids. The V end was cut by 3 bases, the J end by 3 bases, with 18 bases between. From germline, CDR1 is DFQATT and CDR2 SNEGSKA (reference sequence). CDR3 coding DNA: TGCAGTGCTAGTCTAAGGTCCGGGAGAATCTACAATGAGCAGTTCTTC. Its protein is CSASLRSGRIYNEQFF.

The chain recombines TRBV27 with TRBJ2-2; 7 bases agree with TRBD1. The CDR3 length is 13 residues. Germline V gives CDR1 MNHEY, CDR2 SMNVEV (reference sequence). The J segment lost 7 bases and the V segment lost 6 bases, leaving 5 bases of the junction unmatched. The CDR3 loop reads CASRKQGIGELFF. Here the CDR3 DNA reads TGTGCCAGCAGAAAACAGGGGATCGGGGAGCTGTTTTTT.

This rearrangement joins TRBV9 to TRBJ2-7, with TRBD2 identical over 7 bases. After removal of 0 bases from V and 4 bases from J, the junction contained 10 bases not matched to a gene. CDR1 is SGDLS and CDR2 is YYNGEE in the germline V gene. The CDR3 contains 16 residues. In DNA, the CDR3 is TGTGCCAGCAGCGTAGGTGGCGGGGGAAAAAGATACGAGCAGTACTTC. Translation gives CASSVGGGGKRYEQYF. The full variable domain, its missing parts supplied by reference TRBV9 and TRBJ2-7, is DSGVTQTPKHLITATGQRVTLRCSPRSGDLSVYWYQQSLDQGLQFLIQYYNGEERAKGNILERFSAQQFPDLHSELNLSSLELGDSALYFCASSVGGGGKRYEQYFGPGTRLTVT.